A selection of T cell receptor beta chains follows, all from one sample in a study of a mutant IDH1 vaccine in newly diagnosed glioma. Measured with immunoSEQ multiplex PCR; TCRdb has only the in-frame clones, and not every one. The repertoire holds about 40,000 clones, approximately 90% seen once, with over 2.5% in the top ten. Which antigens these TCRs recognize remains unknown. This specimen consisted of PBMCs, obtained from a glioma patient whose treatment included an IDH1 peptide vaccine. The receptors stem from a man aged 50 to 60 with glioma. Each CDR3 is given with its conserved first and last residue. D genes are given only for firm matches. Not every row has a clone size; where given, it reads once, few, many or a size class.

CDR3 protein: CASGDGSITEAFF
CDR3 DNA: TGTGCCAGCGGAGATGGGTCAATAACTGAAGCTTTCTTT
V gene: TRBV25-1
D gene: NA
J gene: TRBJ1-1
clone size: NA

CDR3 protein: CASSLDGENYEQYF
CDR3 DNA: TGCGCCAGCAGCTTGGATGGGGAAAACTACGAGCAGTACTTC
V gene: TRBV5-1
D gene: NA
J gene: TRBJ2-7
clone size: NA

CDR3 protein: CASSLGSYQPQHF
CDR3 DNA: TGTGCCAGCAGCTTAGGCTCCTATCAGCCCCAGCATTTT
V gene: TRBV13
D gene: NA
J gene: TRBJ1-5
clone size: NA

CDR3 protein: CASSQGAGGVPGEQYF
CDR3 DNA: TGTGCCAGCAGCCAAGGGGCGGGAGGGGTTCCGGGCGAGCAGTACTTC
V gene: TRBV4-2
D gene: TRBD2
J gene: TRBJ2-7
clone size: NA

CDR3 protein: CASTGADEKLFF
CDR3 DNA: TGTGCCAGCACCGGAGCGGATGAAAAACTGTTTTTT
V gene: TRBV2
D gene: NA
J gene: TRBJ1-4
clone size: NA

CDR3 protein: CAISEREGGEQFF
CDR3 DNA: TGTGCCATCAGTGAGCGGGAGGGCGGCGAGCAGTTCTTC
V gene: TRBV10-3
D gene: TRBD2
J gene: TRBJ2-1
clone size: NA

CDR3 protein: CASSQADRGDYGYTF
CDR3 DNA: TGCGCCAGCAGCCAAGCGGACAGGGGAGACTATGGCTACACCTTC
V gene: TRBV4-1
D gene: TRBD1
J gene: TRBJ1-2
clone size: NA

CDR3 protein: CASSVGTSDYQETQYF
CDR3 DNA: TGTGCCAGCAGCGTGGGGACTAGCGATTACCAAGAGACCCAGTACTTC
V gene: TRBV5-4
D gene: TRBD2
J gene: TRBJ2-5
clone size: NA

CDR3 protein: CASSVEGSTKLFF
CDR3 DNA: TGTGCCAGCAGCGTAGAGGGGAGTACAAAACTGTTTTTT
V gene: TRBV9
D gene: NA
J gene: TRBJ1-4
clone size: NA

CDR3 protein: CASSPTGPDQPQHF
CDR3 DNA: TGTGCCAGCTCACCAACCGGGCCTGATCAGCCCCAGCATTTT
V gene: TRBV18
D gene: NA
J gene: TRBJ1-5
clone size: NA

CDR3 protein: CASSVGGTGQGGYTF
CDR3 DNA: TGTGCCAGCAGCGTGGGCGGGACAGGGCAGGGAGGCTACACCTTC
V gene: TRBV5-6
D gene: TRBD1
J gene: TRBJ1-2
clone size: NA

CDR3 protein: CAWSIISDNSPLHF
CDR3 DNA: TGTGCCTGGAGTATAATTAGTGATAATTCACCCCTCCACTTT
V gene: TRBV30
D gene: NA
J gene: TRBJ1-6
clone size: NA

CDR3 protein: CASSHRLSSTGELFF
CDR3 DNA: TGTGCCAGCAGCCACAGGTTATCCAGCACCGGGGAGCTGTTTTTT
V gene: TRBV7-8
D gene: NA
J gene: TRBJ2-2
clone size: few

CDR3 protein: CASSGYRAGGYGYTF
CDR3 DNA: TGTGCCAGCAGCGGCTACAGGGCGGGCGGGTATGGCTACACCTTC
V gene: TRBV9
D gene: NA
J gene: TRBJ1-2
clone size: once

CDR3 protein: CASSLRGRSTGELFF
CDR3 DNA: TGCGCCAGCAGCTTGAGAGGAAGGAGCACCGGGGAGCTGTTTTTT
V gene: TRBV5-1
D gene: NA
J gene: TRBJ2-2
clone size: NA

CDR3 protein: CAEAAVPYEQYF
CDR3 DNA: TGTGCCGAGGCAGCCGTTCCCTACGAGCAGTACTTC
V gene: TRBV6-6
D gene: NA
J gene: TRBJ2-7
clone size: NA

CDR3 protein: CASRDGTRTEAFF
CDR3 DNA: TGTGCCAGCAGGGACGGGACACGAACTGAAGCTTTCTTT
V gene: TRBV6-1
D gene: NA
J gene: TRBJ1-1
clone size: few

CDR3 protein: CASSQDPGSTGNTIYF
CDR3 DNA: TGCGCCAGCAGCCAAGACCCAGGGTCTACTGGAAACACCATATATTTT
V gene: TRBV4-1
D gene: NA
J gene: TRBJ1-3
clone size: NA

CDR3 protein: CASSSVTGVYEKLFF
CDR3 DNA: TGTGCCAGCAGTTCTGTCACAGGAGTCTATGAAAAACTGTTTTTT
V gene: TRBV2
D gene: NA
J gene: TRBJ1-4
clone size: NA

CDR3 protein: CASSVGGTVSYEQYF
CDR3 DNA: TGTGCCAGCAGCGTAGGCGGGACAGTCTCCTACGAGCAGTACTTC
V gene: TRBV9
D gene: NA
J gene: TRBJ2-7
clone size: NA

CDR3 protein: CASSLQGTGGEQYF
CDR3 DNA: TGTGCCAGCAGCCTCCAGGGGACGGGAGGCGAGCAGTACTTC
V gene: TRBV4-2
D gene: NA
J gene: TRBJ2-7
clone size: NA

CDR3 protein: CASSLGGHAQETQYF
CDR3 DNA: TGTGCCAGCAGCTTAGGTGGGCATGCTCAAGAGACCCAGTACTTC
V gene: TRBV7-8
D gene: NA
J gene: TRBJ2-5
clone size: once

CDR3 protein: CATLDITEAFF
CDR3 DNA: TGTGCCACACTTGACATCACTGAAGCTTTCTTT
V gene: TRBV6-5
D gene: NA
J gene: TRBJ1-1
clone size: NA

CDR3 protein: CASSTIISGANVLTF
CDR3 DNA: TGTGCCAGTAGTACAATAATCTCTGGGGCCAACGTCCTGACTTTC
V gene: TRBV19
D gene: NA
J gene: TRBJ2-6
clone size: NA

CDR3 protein: CATHEAHYNTIYF
CDR3 DNA: TGTGCCACTCACGAAGCTCACTATAACACCATATATTTT
V gene: TRBV28
D gene: NA
J gene: TRBJ1-3
clone size: NA

CDR3 protein: CASASFAEGQYF
CDR3 DNA: TGTGCCAGCGCATCCTTTGCAGAAGGGCAGTATTTT
V gene: TRBV6-5
D gene: NA
J gene: TRBJ2-3
clone size: NA